Presented here are 18 T cell receptor beta chains from one specimen sequenced in a study of control samples from healthy donors and cancer patients. Some clones are missing from TCRdb's copy, which holds only in-frame ones; the method was immunoSEQ multiplex PCR. The sample contains 180,000 or so clones, roughly 91% of which appear only once. The sample taken for sequencing was blood. These receptors originate from a woman between 25 and 40 years old in good health.

The V call is TRBV2, the J call TRBJ1-2; 8 positions agree with TRBD1. CDR3 length: 11 amino acids. Germline trimming cut 7 bases from V and 8 bases from J; bases unmatched to any gene: 3. The germline V gene encodes CDR1 SNHLY and CDR2 FYNNEI. In DNA, the CDR3 is TGTGCCAGCACAGGGGGCGGGGGCTACACCTTC. It specifies CASTGGGGYTF.

This clone was counted once. The V call is TRBV2, the J call TRBJ2-2; the match to TRBD1 covers 10 bases. The germline V gene has CDR1 SNHLY and CDR2 FYNNEI. CDR3 length: 15 amino acids. V shed 6 bases, J shed 4 bases, and the junction held 5 bases outside the gene matches. CDR3 sequence: CASRGTGAGTGELFF. The CDR3 DNA is TGTGCCAGCAGGGGGACAGGGGCGGGCACCGGGGAGCTGTTTTTT.

The chain combines TRBV5-4 with TRBJ1-1, with D unclear. Germline V gene data show CDR1 as SGHNT and CDR2 as YYREEE (reference sequence). This CDR3 has 13 residues. V gave up 3 bases and J gave up 1 base, with 7 bases separating them. CDR3 nucleotides: TGTGCCAGCAGCTCTTGGGAGAACACTGAAGCTTTCTTT. It is translated as CASSSWENTEAFF.

This clone was counted once. The chain carries TRBV5-1 and TRBJ2-5; D is perhaps TRBD1 (5 bases). Germline V gene sequence: CDR1 SGHRS, CDR2 YFSETQ. Trimming took 0 bases from V and 3 from J, leaving 12 bases between them. The CDR3 runs to 15 residues. The CDR3: CASSLGLQGEETQYF. CDR3 DNA sequence: TGCGCCAGCAGCTTGGGGCTACAAGGGGAAGAGACCCAGTACTTC.

The chain links TRBV7-2 to TRBJ2-3; TRBD2 agrees at 13 bases. This CDR3 has 16 amino acids. V shed 3 bases, J shed 0 bases, and the junction held 0 bases outside the gene matches. CDR1 and CDR2 (germline): SGHTA, FQGNSA. The CDR3 protein is CASSLGLAGSTDTQYF. CDR3 nucleotides: TGTGCCAGCAGCTTGGGACTAGCGGGAAGCACAGATACGCAGTATTTT.

Of note for this clone: The same CDR3 also results from other DNA sequences found in this sample. CDR3 sequence: CSAQDYGYTF. In nucleotides, the CDR3 is TGCAGCGCACAGGATTATGGCTACACCTTC. The V and J genes are TRBV29-1 and TRBJ1-2, with D maybe TRBD1 (5 bases). CDR1 is SQVTM, CDR2 ANQGSEA, per germline. Between the trimmed V and J ends, which lost 7 bases and 5 bases, there was a span of 8 bases. The CDR3 loop spans 10 amino acids.

The V and J genes are TRBV2 and TRBJ1-3; TRBD1 agrees at 7 bases. The CDR3 loop spans 15 amino acids. The V and J ends lost 1 base and 0 bases, in that order; junction bases with no gene match: 0. Germline V CDR1 and CDR2: SNHLY, FYNNEI. CDR3 region: CASSEDRGSGNTIYF. The CDR3 DNA is TGTGCCAGCAGTGAAGACAGGGGCTCTGGAAACACCATATATTTT.

The J gene is TRBJ1-6, the V gene TRBV18, with 7 bases identical to TRBD1. This CDR3 has 15 amino acids. Germline V gene sequence: CDR1 KGHSH, CDR2 LQKENI. Losses at the gene ends were 3 bases for V and 6 bases for J; bases not matched to a gene: 5. CDR3 loop: CASSPSDRVNSPLHF. In DNA, the CDR3 is TGTGCCAGCTCACCTTCAGACAGGGTTAATTCACCCCTCCACTTT.

This sequence joins TRBV28 and TRBJ1-5; perhaps TRBD1 as D (5 bases). In germline, CDR1 is MDHEN, CDR2 SYDVKM. The V gene lost 5 bases and the J gene lost 4 bases, with 12 bases spanning the gap. The CDR3 runs to 14 residues. The CDR3 protein is CASSPRVRNQPQHF. The DNA for the CDR3 is TGTGCCAGCAGTCCCAGGGTTCGGAATCAGCCCCAGCATTTT.

The chain recombines TRBV12-3 or TRBV12-4 with TRBJ2-2, with D unclear. Trimming took off 4 bases at V and 0 bases at J, with 3 bases between the two ends. CDR3 length equals 13 residues. The CDR3 nucleotides read TGTGCCAGCAGTTCTGCGAACACCGGGGAGCTGTTTTTT. Its translation: CASSSANTGELFF.

This sequence joins TRBV7-8 and TRBJ1-5; the D gene is possibly TRBD1 (5 bases). This CDR3 has 16 amino acids. In germline, CDR1 is SGHVS, CDR2 FQNEAQ. Trimming shortened V by 5 bases and J by 4 bases, and 18 bases separated the two germline ends. The CDR3 region has the DNA TGTGCCAGCAGCAGCCGCCGGGACCACCCTAATCAGCCCCAGCATTTT. Its protein is CASSSRRDHPNQPQHF.

A word on this clone: Within the sample, other DNA sequences also encode this same CDR3. The V call is TRBV6-1, the J call TRBJ1-2, with 7 bases identical to TRBD1. From germline, CDR1 is MNHNS and CDR2 SASEGT. This CDR3 contains 13 residues. J gave up 8 bases and V 3 bases, and 6 bases lay outside the gene matches. The CDR3 protein is CASSDRGRGGYTF. As DNA, the CDR3 is TGTGCCAGCAGTGATAGGGGGCGCGGGGGCTACACCTTC.

The chain combines TRBV5-4 with TRBJ1-3, with D possibly being TRBD1 (6 bases). This CDR3 spans 14 amino acids. Germline CDR1 reads SGHNT; CDR2 reads YYREEE (reference sequence). The ends were cut back, 4 bases at V and 1 base at J, with 9 bases in the middle. Written as DNA, the CDR3 is TGTGCCAGCAGCCTACAGGGATCTGGAAACACCATATATTTT. Its protein product is CASSLQGSGNTIYF.

The CDR3 nucleotides are TGTGCCAGCAGCCTTGAACAGGGTCTCTACTATGGCTACACCTTC. Translating gives CASSLEQGLYYGYTF. The chain recombines TRBV3-1 (or the pseudogene TRBV3-2) with TRBJ1-2; TRBD1 is a possible D gene (6 bases). This CDR3 is built from 15 residues. V was clipped by 4 bases and J by 3 bases, with 15 bases between them. CDR1 and CDR2 (germline): LGHDT, YNNKEL (reference sequence).

The chain employs TRBV7-3 and TRBJ2-1; possible D gene TRBD1, 6 bases. This CDR3 has 15 amino acids. V was pared by 5 bases and J by 1 base, with 12 bases between. The germline V gene has CDR1 SGHTA and CDR2 FQGTGA. The CDR3 nucleotides are TGTGCCAGCAGCCTAAGGACAGTTTCCTACAATGAGCAGTTCTTC. This encodes CASSLRTVSYNEQFF.

Only a few counts were recorded for this clone. The chain couples TRBV4-3 to TRBJ1-6; 9 bases align to TRBD1. Germline V gives CDR1 LGHNA, CDR2 YSLEER. CDR3 length: 16 residues. After removal of 1 base from V and 10 bases from J, the junction contained 8 bases not matched to a gene. CDR3 nucleotide sequence: TGCGCCAGCAGCCAAGGTATAGGGGACAGGGACTCACCCCTCCACTTT. It yields the protein CASSQGIGDRDSPLHF.

This clone was seen a single time. The CDR3 DNA is TGTGCCAGCAGCAGGACTAGCGGGAGGGAGCAGTACTTC. It translates to CASSRTSGREQYF. The chain employs TRBV9 and TRBJ2-7, with 14 bases matching TRBD2. There are 13 residues in the CDR3. Germline trimming cut 4 bases from V and 7 bases from J; bases unmatched to any gene: 1. Germline CDR1 SGDLS, CDR2 YYNGEE.

This chain links TRBV4-1 with TRBJ2-5; D is perhaps TRBD1 (6 bases). Trimming stripped 1 base from V and 3 bases from J, with 9 bases between. CDR1 and CDR2 from the germline V gene are MGHRA and YSYEKL. This CDR3 has 14 amino acids. In nucleotides, the CDR3 is TGCGCCAGCAGCCAAGGTGAGGGGGAAGAGACCCAGTACTTC. It encodes CASSQGEGEETQYF.